This entry lists 10 T cell receptor beta chains sequenced from one sample in a study of neurological immune-mediated disorders. TCRdb reprocessed the 5' RACE reads via MiXCR and lists one record per CDR3 protein. The data contain 15,000 or so distinct CDR3 sequences, approximately 13% of them singletons. Sequencing was performed on CD8+ T cells from blood. The receptors were gathered from a female donor with HTLV-1-associated myelopathy (HAM/TSP).

This clonotype was observed at least ten times. V gene TRBV6-4 combines with J gene TRBJ1-6; the D is unclear. V was clipped by 0 bases and J by 12 bases, with 9 bases between them. Per germline, CDR1 MRHNA and CDR2 SNTAGT. The CDR3 covers 13 residues. The CDR3: CASSDSRSGPLHF. The DNA for the CDR3 is TGTGCCAGCAGTGACTCGAGGAGTGGACCCCTCCACTTT.

The table lists this clonotype with a count of one. V is TRBV7-6 and J is TRBJ1-2; possible D gene TRBD1, 6 bases. Germline lookup yields CDR1 SGHVS and CDR2 FNYEAQ. The CDR3 length is 13 residues. Trimming cost V 5 bases and J 12 bases, with 19 bases left between them. The CDR3, as DNA: TGTGCCAGCAGCGCCCAACAGGGATCTGGAAACACCTTC. Translated, it gives CASSAQQGSGNTF.

This clonotype was seen ten or more times. The gene calls are TRBV10-3 and TRBJ2-3; the D gene is possibly TRBD2 (6 bases). The CDR3 is made up of 17 amino acids. The germline V gene encodes CDR1 ENHRY and CDR2 SYGVKD. V was trimmed by 2 bases and J by 2 bases, leaving 17 bases between them. The DNA of the CDR3 is TGTGCCATCAGTGAGCGGAAACTGGGACTGAACACAGATACGCAGTATTTT. The encoded protein is CAISERKLGLNTDTQYF.

This clonotype was picked up many times. The chain joins TRBV25-1 to TRBJ1-4; possible D gene TRBD1, 5 bases. This CDR3 has 18 residues. Per the germline V gene, CDR1 is MGHDK and CDR2 is SYGVNS. Trimming pared 9 bases from V and 7 bases from J, leaving 30 bases between. The CDR3 loop reads CASSGTDVRRVFGEKLFF. DNA of the CDR3: TGTGCCAGTAGCGGGACGGACGTCCGTCGAGTCTTCGGTGAAAAACTGTTTTTT.

At least ten counts were recorded for this clonotype. The chain combines TRBV5-1 with TRBJ1-1, with no clear D. Per the germline V gene, CDR1 is SGHRS and CDR2 is YFSETQ. With 1 base removed from V and 1 base from J, the gap between germline ends came to 17 bases. CDR3 size: 17 residues. In nucleotides, the CDR3 is TGCGCCAGCAGCTTGTTCCCACACGGCGATTCGAACACTGAAGCTTTCTTT. It codes for CASSLFPHGDSNTEAFF.

This clonotype occurred a few times. The CDR3 loop is CASSLAGEGDYEQYF. The CDR3 DNA follows: TGTGCCAGCAGCTTAGCAGGGGAAGGCGACTACGAGCAGTACTTC. V and J are TRBV7-9 and TRBJ2-7; maybe TRBD1 (5 bases). CDR1 and CDR2 from the germline V gene are SEHNR and FQNEAQ (reference sequence). The CDR3 spans 15 residues. Trimming shortened V by 0 bases and J by 3 bases, and 12 bases separated the two germline ends.

This clonotype was observed at least ten times. CDR3 sequence (DNA): TGTGCCAGCAGCCCCGCAGATAGCAATCAGCCCCAGCATTTT. This encodes CASSPADSNQPQHF. The chain recombines TRBV7-2 with TRBJ1-5, with D unclear. Trimming took 5 bases from V and 0 from J, leaving 8 bases between them. CDR3 length: 14 amino acids. CDR1 is SGHTA and CDR2 is FQGNSA in the germline V gene.

This clonotype was counted at least ten times. The chain employs TRBV11-2 and TRBJ2-3; 8 bases are shared with TRBD2. V was clipped by 5 bases and J by 0 bases; unmatched bases: 10. Germline loops: CDR1 SGHAT, CDR2 FQNNGV. The CDR3 is made up of 17 amino acids. This CDR3 reads CASSRGASGQSTDTQYF. CDR3 DNA sequence: TGTGCCAGCAGCAGAGGGGCTAGCGGGCAAAGCACAGATACGCAGTATTTT.

V and J are TRBV7-9 and TRBJ1-2; D ambiguous. This CDR3 region has 14 residues. Germline lookup yields CDR1 SEHNR and CDR2 FQNEAQ (reference sequence). V dropped 3 bases and J dropped 2 bases, with 10 bases sitting between them. The CDR3 protein is CASSFSLSNYGYTF. The CDR3 DNA reads TGTGCCAGCAGCTTCAGCCTCTCCAACTATGGCTACACCTTC.

This clonotype was recorded many times. The genes are TRBV20-1 and TRBJ2-5, with TRBD2 identical over 16 bases. The V segment lost 6 bases and the J segment 4 bases; nucleotides outside the gene matches: 11. The CDR3 length is 17 residues. Germline CDR1 DFQATT, CDR2 SNEGSKA (reference sequence). The CDR3 reads CSARRGTSGGAGETQYF. As DNA, the CDR3 is TGCAGTGCACGCCGCGGGACTAGCGGGGGGGCTGGAGAGACCCAGTACTTC.